Listed below are T cell receptor beta chains from one sample, sequenced in a study of T cells after yellow fever vaccination. TCRdb fed the 5' RACE reads into MiXCR, producing one record per CDR3 protein. The table shows under 350,000 distinct CDR3 sequences, with about 4% occurring only once. Sequenced material: PBMCs, taken 5 days after the yellow fever booster vaccination. The receptors come from a man aged 18-30 years who received the YFV17D yellow fever vaccine. The CDR3 runs from the conserved cysteine through the conserved F or W. D genes are given only for firm matches. Size is stated for part of the rows, as once, few or many counts, or as a class when the clone is expanded.

.	TRBV2	TRBJ2-7	TRBD1	TGTGCCAGCAGTACAGGGGTGGCCTACGAGCAGTACTTC	CASSTGVAYEQYF
few	TRBV7-9	TRBJ1-1	TRBD1	TGTGCCAGCAGCTTAGGGTGGGACAGGGCGGTCACTGAAGCTTTCTTT	CASSLGWDRAVTEAFF
.	TRBV6-2/TRBV6-3	TRBJ1-5	.	TGTGCCAGCAGGTACGCCGGGAGAATTAGCAATCAGCCCCAGCATTTT	CASRYAGRISNQPQHF
few	TRBV19	TRBJ2-4	.	TGTGCCAGTACTCCGGGTCTGGCGGCCAAAAACATTCAGTACTTC	CASTPGLAAKNIQYF
many	TRBV7-2	TRBJ2-3	TRBD2	TGTGCCAGCAGCTCCCGACTAGCGGGGCGCACAGATACGCAGTATTTT	CASSSRLAGRTDTQYF
few	TRBV7-2	TRBJ2-3	.	TGTGCCAGCAGCTTAGCATGGGTTCTTAAGGATACGCAGTATTTT	CASSLAWVLKDTQYF
.	TRBV6-2/TRBV6-3	TRBJ2-2	.	TGTGCCACCCTCGGCGGGGAGCTGTTTTTT	CATLGGELFF
few	TRBV7-2	TRBJ2-7	.	TGTGCCAGCAGCTGGGCAAAGGGCTCCTACGAGCAGTACTTC	CASSWAKGSYEQYF
many	TRBV24-1	TRBJ2-2	.	TGTGCCACCAGAGGGACATGGAACACCGGGGAGCTGTTTTTT	CATRGTWNTGELFF
.	TRBV7-9	TRBJ1-2	.	TGTGCCAGCAGCTTAGGGTGGAACCCTAACTATGGCTACACCTTC	CASSLGWNPNYGYTF
few	TRBV6-5	TRBJ1-2	TRBD1	TGTGCCAGCAGCCTAGGAGGGACAGGGGCCGTGTATGGCTACACCTTC	CASSLGGTGAVYGYTF
.	TRBV24-1	TRBJ1-2	.	TGTGCCACCAGTGAGGGGGCCGGCGATGGCTACACCTTC	CATSEGAGDGYTF
few	TRBV7-3	TRBJ2-5	TRBD2	TGTGCCAGCAGCTTAAACGGGGGGGCCGAGACCCAGTACTTC	CASSLNGGAETQYF
.	TRBV5-1	TRBJ1-2	.	TGCGCCAGCAGCGGACAGACATATGGCTACACCTTC	CASSGQTYGYTF
.	TRBV12-3/TRBV12-4	TRBJ2-5	.	TGTGCCAGCAGTCGCAGGAGTACAGAGACCCAGTACTTC	CASSRRSTETQYF
few	TRBV3-1	TRBJ1-5	TRBD1	TGTGCCAGCAGCCAAGGACAGGGTAGGGGCAATCAGCCCCAGCATTTT	CASSQGQGRGNQPQHF
few	TRBV6-5	TRBJ2-6	TRBD1	TGTGCCAGCACCCGGACAGGGGGAATTGGGGCCAACGTCCTGACTTTC	CASTRTGGIGANVLTF
many	TRBV20-1	TRBJ2-1	.	TGCAGTGCTAGATGGGGGGCTTACAATGAGCAGTTCTTC	CSARWGAYNEQFF
few	TRBV27	TRBJ1-2	TRBD1	TGTGCCAGCAGTTTCATCCTGGGACAGGGGCTAAACTATGGCTACACCTTC	CASSFILGQGLNYGYTF
few	TRBV20-1	TRBJ1-2	.	TGCAGTGCTAGAGTCCTCCCCGGGGGTTATGGCTACACCTTC	CSARVLPGGYGYTF
many	TRBV6-2/TRBV6-3	TRBJ2-1	.	TGTGCCAGCAGCCCCCAGGGAAGCTCCTACAATGAGCAGTTCTTC	CASSPQGSSYNEQFF
few	TRBV6-5	TRBJ1-1	.	TGTGCCAGCAGTACCATAACCGAGGCTTTCTTT	CASSTITEAFF
once	TRBV7-3	TRBJ2-3	TRBD2	TGTGCCACCTCTAGCGGGGGGGGAGATACGCAGTATTTT	CATSSGGGDTQYF
few	TRBV5-1	TRBJ2-3	.	TGCGCCAGCACCCTCGTGGCGGAGAGCACAGATACGCAGTATTTT	CASTLVAESTDTQYF
.	TRBV28	TRBJ2-3	.	TGTGCCAGCAGTATTGGCGGGACAACCTTTGGGACGCAGTATTTT	CASSIGGTTFGTQYF